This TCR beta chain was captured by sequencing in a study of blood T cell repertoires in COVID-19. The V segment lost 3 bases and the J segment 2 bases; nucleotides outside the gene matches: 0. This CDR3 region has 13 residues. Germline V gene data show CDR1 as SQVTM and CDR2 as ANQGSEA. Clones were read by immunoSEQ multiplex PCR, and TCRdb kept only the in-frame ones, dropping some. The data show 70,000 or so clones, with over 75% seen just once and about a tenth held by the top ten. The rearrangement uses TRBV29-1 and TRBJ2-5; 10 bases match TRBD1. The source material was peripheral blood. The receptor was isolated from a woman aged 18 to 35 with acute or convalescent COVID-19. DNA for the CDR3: TGCAGCGTTGAGGGACAGGGGCAAGAGACCCAGTACTTC. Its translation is CSVEGQGQETQYF.